This T cell receptor (beta chain) was sequenced for a study of T cell responses to AZD1222 COVID-19 vaccine. Overall study findings and caveats: Just five to seven people given AZD1222 tested seropositive at baseline. Repertoire sampling was restricted to post-peak T cell response timepoints. The donors showed a predominance of white British ancestry and of females, with possible underestimation of clonal diversity. Targeting of unmutated variant regions was reportedly seen in nearly half of spike-specific TCRs.

To note about this clone: Its antigen is not identified.

CDR3 length: 16 amino acids. CDR1 and CDR2 (germline): GTSNPN, SVGIG (reference sequence). V lost 2 bases to trimming and J lost 4 bases; unmatched junction nucleotides: 9. The protocol was immunoSEQ multiplex PCR, while the TCRdb copy is restricted to in-frame clones and leaves out a portion. This table has 140,000 to 150,000 clones, roughly nine tenths appearing once. The sequences come from peripheral blood, collected 28 days after the second AZD1222 dose. The sequence was obtained from an adult who received the AZD1222 COVID-19 vaccine. The chain links TRBV30 to TRBJ1-3, with TRBD1 matching over 9 bases. The CDR3 nucleotides are TGTGCCTGGAGTCCCCCCGGGACAGGGACCGGAAACACCATATATTTT. Its protein product is CAWSPPGTGTGNTIYF.